The clone carrying this T cell receptor (beta chain) was observed a few times. The antigen is not known. These data belong to a study of T cells after yellow fever vaccination. General study results and limits: Reappearance after the booster was observed for most primary-vaccination clones (roughly 97% CD4, about 86% CD8).

Deletions cut 3 bases from V and 4 bases from J, with 15 bases between. This CDR3 has 15 amino acids. Germline V gene data show CDR1 as SGHDN and CDR2 as FVKESK. TCRdb processed the 5' RACE reads anew with MiXCR; each CDR3 protein has one entry. The data contain 100,000 to 150,000 distinct CDR3 sequences, approximately 14% of them singletons. The sample here was CD8+ T cells sorted from PBMCs, taken 5 days after the yellow fever booster vaccination. The sequence was obtained from a man aged 18 to 35 who received the YFV17D yellow fever vaccine. The rearrangement links TRBV14 to TRBJ1-1; D not resolved. CDR3 sequence (DNA): TGTGCCAGCAGCCATTTACTTCTTAAGACCACTGAAGCTTTCTTT. Its translation: CASSHLLLKTTEAFF.